The next 8 T cell receptor beta chains were all read from a single sample in a study of OX40 agonist ivuxolimab in advanced cancers. The data were produced by immunoSEQ multiplex PCR, yet TCRdb's version contains in-frame clones alone and is incomplete. The sample carries tens of thousands of clones, nearly 90% recorded once. This specimen consisted of CD4+ or CD8+ T cells sorted from blood, obtained in a trial of the OX40 agonist ivuxolimab. The source is an adult with an advanced solid tumor such as melanoma, head and neck, liver or kidney cancer.

This chain joins TRBV10-2 and TRBJ2-7, with a weak D call TRBD2 (6 bases). The CDR3 length is 13 residues. The germline gives CDR1 WSHSY, CDR2 SAAADI. V was pared by 6 bases and J by 0 bases, with 9 bases between. The CDR3 DNA follows: TGCGCCAGCAGCCGGGACTTCTCCTACGAGCAGTACTTC. Translated: CASSRDFSYEQYF.

The rearrangement links TRBV5-1 to TRBJ1-5; D remains unclear. Trimming took off 1 base at V and 6 bases at J, with 11 bases between the two ends. CDR1 and CDR2 from the germline V gene are SGHRS and YFSETQ. The CDR3 contains 14 residues. The CDR3 coding sequence is TGCGCCAGCAGCTTGTCGGGAGACACTCAGCCCCAGCATTTT. Translation: CASSLSGDTQPQHF.

This clone was recorded only once. The chain carries TRBV7-2 and TRBJ1-1; TRBD1 matches 7 bases. Per the germline V gene, CDR1 is SGHTA and CDR2 is FQGNSA. The length of the CDR3 is 15 residues. V dropped 3 bases and J dropped 3; count of bases not matched to a gene: 7. DNA of the CDR3: TGTGCCAGCAGCTTCCGACAGGGAGGGGACACTGAAGCTTTCTTT. Amino acid sequence: CASSFRQGGDTEAFF.

V usage is TRBV7-2 and J usage is TRBJ1-2, with no clear D. V shed 5 bases and J shed 0 bases, with 10 bases lying between them. This CDR3 is 14 amino acids long. Germline CDR1 reads SGHTA; CDR2 reads FQGNSA. CDR3 sequence reads: CASSLQQTNYGYTF. The CDR3 bases are TGTGCCAGCAGCCTCCAACAAACTAACTATGGCTACACCTTC. The full variable domain, in which reference TRBV7-2 and TRBJ1-2 provide the parts outside the CDR3, is GAGVSQSPSNKVTEKGKDVELRCDPISGHTALYWYRQSLGQGLEFLIYFQGNSAPDKSGLPSDRFSAERTGGSVSTLTIQRTQQEDSAVYLCASSLQQTNYGYTFGSGTRLTVV.

The genes are TRBV16 and TRBJ2-2; D is perhaps TRBD2 (5 bases). V lost 3 bases, J lost 7 bases, and 9 bases lay in between. The CDR3 consists of 13 residues. CDR1 is KGHSY, CDR2 FQNENV, per germline. The CDR3 here is CASSQERDGELFF. In nucleotides, the CDR3 is TGTGCCAGCAGCCAGGAGAGGGACGGGGAGCTGTTTTTT.

This clone occurred once. V is TRBV5-1 and J is TRBJ2-7, with 7 bases fitting TRBD1. CDR1 is SGHRS and CDR2 is YFSETQ in the germline V gene. V trimming: 4 bases; J trimming: 6 bases; junction bases outside the gene matches: 13. This CDR3 contains 15 residues. In nucleotides, the CDR3 is TGCGCCAGCAGCGAGGGGGCGAACAGGGCCACCGAGCAGTACTTC. Translation gives CASSEGANRATEQYF.

In DNA, the CDR3 is TGTGCCAGCAGATCCCCCGGGACGGCTAACTATGGCTACACCTTC. Amino acids: CASRSPGTANYGYTF. The V gene is TRBV27, the J gene TRBJ1-2, with a possible D match to TRBD1 (5 bases). Trimming left V 6 bases short and J 0 bases short, with 14 bases between. Per the germline V gene, CDR1 is MNHEY and CDR2 is SMNVEV (reference sequence). The CDR3 consists of 15 residues.

The CDR3, as DNA: TGTGCCAGCAGCTTCGAGAGTCGGGGAAAACTGTTTTTT. Translating gives CASSFESRGKLFF. This chain joins TRBV7-2 and TRBJ1-4; D unresolved. The V and J ends lost 3 bases and 10 bases respectively, with 12 bases between them. The length of the CDR3 is 13 residues. Germline V gives CDR1 SGHTA, CDR2 FQGNSA.